This T cell receptor (beta chain) came from a study of T-cell memory formation after mild COVID-19. Regarding the study as a whole: Nothing showed for sure that second-wave clones peaking on day 37 were SARS-CoV-2 specific. The study detected some responding clones in pre-infection memory, suggesting cross-reactive memory joined.

This clonotype came up many times. Its antigen is still unknown. CDR1 is SGDLS, CDR2 YYNGEE, per germline. V was cut by 4 bases and J by 0 bases, with 8 bases left in between. CDR3 length: 13 residues. 5'RACE primed at constant segments yielded TCR alpha and TCR beta cDNA libraries bearing sample barcodes and UMIs. From the 5' RACE reads, TCRdb called clonotypes with MiXCR, one entry per CDR3 protein. The table records a few hundred thousand distinct CDR3 sequences, around 28% of them present only once. This chain links TRBV9 with TRBJ2-7; unclear D gene. The sequenced sample was PBMCs or a T cell subset sorted from them (not recorded which). This clonotype originated in an adult woman who had mild COVID-19 (a few samples of this study predate the infection). Cell type and time point are not known. DNA for the CDR3: TGTGCCAGCAGCCCGCAGGTCTCCTACGAGCAGTACTTC. Protein sequence: CASSPQVSYEQYF.